This T cell receptor (beta chain) was found in a study of shared clonotypes between healthy human individuals. Study findings and constraints: The sharing of 4% to 5.5% of naive CD4 clonotypes was seen across a few donors.

In the original processing: Because ImmunoSEQ provided only junction sequences with no quality scores, the filtering differed. Sequencing was performed with immunoSEQ multiplex PCR; in TCRdb, only in-frame clones are kept and a portion is missing. V and J calls and clone size are as listed in that table; D and trimming were resolved from the DNA. The sample yields 2,100,000 or so clones, roughly 95% seen once. The germline gives CDR1 SGHTA, CDR2 FQGNSA. CDR3 length: 15 amino acids. V lost 5 bases and J lost 1, with 12 bases in between. About this clone itself: The antigen is undetermined. Other DNA sequences in this specimen translate into the identical CDR3.

The authors divided CD4+ cells into CD45RA+ naive and CD45RA-negative memory subsets. The receptor was isolated from a man younger than 35 in good health. Material for sequencing was naive CD4+ T cells sorted from blood. Subset meaning: CD45RA+ positively selected. The chain recombines TRBV7-2 with TRBJ2-1, with D perhaps matching TRBD2 (5 bases). The CDR3 sequence is CASSLEGSSYNEQFF. The CDR3 region has the DNA TGTGCCAGCAGCCTAGAGGGTTCGTCCTACAATGAGCAGTTCTTC.